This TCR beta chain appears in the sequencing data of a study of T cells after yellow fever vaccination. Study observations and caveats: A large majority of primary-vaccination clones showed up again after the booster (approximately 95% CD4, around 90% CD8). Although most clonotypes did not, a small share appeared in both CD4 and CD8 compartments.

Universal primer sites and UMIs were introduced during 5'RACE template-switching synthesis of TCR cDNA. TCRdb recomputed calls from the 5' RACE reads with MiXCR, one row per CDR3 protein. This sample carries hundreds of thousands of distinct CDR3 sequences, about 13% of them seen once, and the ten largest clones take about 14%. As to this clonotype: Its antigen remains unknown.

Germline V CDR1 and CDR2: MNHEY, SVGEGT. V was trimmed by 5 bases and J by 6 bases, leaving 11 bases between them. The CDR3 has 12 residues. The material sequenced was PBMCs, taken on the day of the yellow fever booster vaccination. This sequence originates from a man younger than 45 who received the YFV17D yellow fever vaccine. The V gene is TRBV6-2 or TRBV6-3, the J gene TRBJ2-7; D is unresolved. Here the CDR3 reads CASSLPAGEQYF. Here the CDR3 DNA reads TGTGCCAGCAGTCTACCCGCAGGCGAGCAGTACTTC.